This TCR beta chain was captured in a study of cytotoxic CD8 clonotypes in ibrutinib-treated CLL. Sequenced by immunoSEQ multiplex PCR; TCRdb stores in-frame clones only, minus some. The table shows about 49,000 clones, with about half occurring only once. V shed 2 bases and J shed 0 bases, with 12 bases lying between them. The germline V gene has CDR1 SGHDT and CDR2 YYEEEE. This CDR3 has 16 amino acids. The input for sequencing was PBMCs, taken after 12 months of ibrutinib treatment. The TCR was taken from a human donor with chronic lymphocytic leukemia. The chain links TRBV5-6 to TRBJ2-1; tentatively, D is TRBD2 (6 bases). CDR3 nucleotide sequence: TGTGCCAGCAGCTTTGACCGGGGGAGCTCCTACAATGAGCAGTTCTTC. Its translation is CASSFDRGSSYNEQFF.